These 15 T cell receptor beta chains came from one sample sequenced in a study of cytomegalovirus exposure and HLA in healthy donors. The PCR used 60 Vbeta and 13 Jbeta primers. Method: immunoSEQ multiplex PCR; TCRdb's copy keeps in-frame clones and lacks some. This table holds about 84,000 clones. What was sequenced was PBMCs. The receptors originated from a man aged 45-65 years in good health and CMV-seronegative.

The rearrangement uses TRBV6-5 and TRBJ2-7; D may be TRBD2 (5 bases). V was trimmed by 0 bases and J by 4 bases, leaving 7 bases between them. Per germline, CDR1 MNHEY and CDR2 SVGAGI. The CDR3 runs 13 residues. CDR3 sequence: CASSYSRAYEQYF. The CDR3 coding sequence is TGTGCCAGCAGTTACTCGAGGGCATACGAGCAGTACTTC.

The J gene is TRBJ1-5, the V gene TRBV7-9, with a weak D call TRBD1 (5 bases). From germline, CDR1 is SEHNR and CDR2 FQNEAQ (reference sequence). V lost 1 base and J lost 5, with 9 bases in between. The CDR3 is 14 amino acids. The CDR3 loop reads CASSLGGRHQPQHF. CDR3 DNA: TGTGCCAGCAGCTTAGGGGGCCGCCATCAGCCCCAGCATTTT. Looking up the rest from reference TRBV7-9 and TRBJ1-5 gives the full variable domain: DTGVSQNPRHKITKRGQNVTFRCDPISEHNRLYWYRQTLGQGPEFLTYFQNEAQLEKSRLLSDRFSAERPKGSFSTLEIQRTEQGDSAMYLCASSLGGRHQPQHFGDGTRLSIL.

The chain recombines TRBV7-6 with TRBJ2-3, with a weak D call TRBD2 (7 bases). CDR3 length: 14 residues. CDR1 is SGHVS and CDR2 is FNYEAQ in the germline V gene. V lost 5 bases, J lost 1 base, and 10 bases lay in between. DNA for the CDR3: TGTGCCAGCAGCCGCGGGGGCCGCACAGATACGCAGTATTTT. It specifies CASSRGGRTDTQYF.

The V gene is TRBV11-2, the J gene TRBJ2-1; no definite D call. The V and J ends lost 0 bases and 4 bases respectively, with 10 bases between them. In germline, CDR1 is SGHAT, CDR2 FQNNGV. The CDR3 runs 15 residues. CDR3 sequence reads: CASSLDVVSYNEQFF. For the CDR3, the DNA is TGTGCCAGCAGCTTAGACGTTGTCAGTTACAATGAGCAGTTCTTC.

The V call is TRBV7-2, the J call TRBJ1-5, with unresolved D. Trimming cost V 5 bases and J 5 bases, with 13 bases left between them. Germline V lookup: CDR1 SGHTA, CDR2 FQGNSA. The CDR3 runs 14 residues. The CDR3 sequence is CASSPLPTYQPQHF. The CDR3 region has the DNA TGTGCCAGCAGCCCATTACCTACGTATCAGCCCCAGCATTTT.

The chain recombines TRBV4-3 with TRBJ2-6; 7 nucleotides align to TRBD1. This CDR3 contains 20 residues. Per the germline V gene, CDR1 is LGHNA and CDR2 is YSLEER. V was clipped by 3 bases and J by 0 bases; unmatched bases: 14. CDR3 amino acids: CASSHQIQTGLLSGANVLTF. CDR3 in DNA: TGCGCCAGCAGCCACCAAATCCAGACAGGGCTACTCTCTGGGGCCAACGTCCTGACTTTC.

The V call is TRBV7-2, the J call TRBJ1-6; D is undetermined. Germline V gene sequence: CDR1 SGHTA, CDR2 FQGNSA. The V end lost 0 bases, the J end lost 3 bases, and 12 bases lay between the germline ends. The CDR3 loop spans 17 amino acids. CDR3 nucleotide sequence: TGTGCCAGCAGCTTAGCATCGGCAGCGCTCTATAATTCACCCCTCCACTTT. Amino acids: CASSLASAALYNSPLHF.

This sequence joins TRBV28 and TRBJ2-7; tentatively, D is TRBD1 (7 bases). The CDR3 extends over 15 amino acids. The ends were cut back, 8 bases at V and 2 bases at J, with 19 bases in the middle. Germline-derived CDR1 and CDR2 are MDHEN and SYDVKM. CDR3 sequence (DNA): TGTGCCAGCGGGGGGAAGAGGGGGCTGACCTACGAGCAGTACTTC. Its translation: CASGGKRGLTYEQYF.

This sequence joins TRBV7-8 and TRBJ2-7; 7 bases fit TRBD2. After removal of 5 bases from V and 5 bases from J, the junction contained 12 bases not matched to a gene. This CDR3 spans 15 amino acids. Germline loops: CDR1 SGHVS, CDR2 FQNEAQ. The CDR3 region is CASSRRGREVHEQYF. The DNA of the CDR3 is TGTGCCAGCAGCCGCCGGGGACGGGAGGTCCACGAGCAGTACTTC.

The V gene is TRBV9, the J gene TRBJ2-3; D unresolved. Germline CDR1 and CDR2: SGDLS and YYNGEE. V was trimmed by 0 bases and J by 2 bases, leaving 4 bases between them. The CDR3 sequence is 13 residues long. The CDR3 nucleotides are TGTGCCAGCAGCGTAGTCTCCACAGATACGCAGTATTTT. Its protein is CASSVVSTDTQYF.

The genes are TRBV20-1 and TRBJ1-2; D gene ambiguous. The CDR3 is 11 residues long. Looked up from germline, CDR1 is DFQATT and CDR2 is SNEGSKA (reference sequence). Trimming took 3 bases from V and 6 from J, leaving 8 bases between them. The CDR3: CSARRNDGYTF. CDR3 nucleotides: TGCAGTGCTAGGCGTAATGATGGCTACACCTTC.

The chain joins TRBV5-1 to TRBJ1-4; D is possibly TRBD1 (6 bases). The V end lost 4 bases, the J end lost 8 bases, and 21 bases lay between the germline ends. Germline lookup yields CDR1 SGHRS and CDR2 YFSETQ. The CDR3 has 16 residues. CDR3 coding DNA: TGCGCCAGCAGCAGACACCACCGGGACAATGGCGAAAAACTGTTTTTT. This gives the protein CASSRHHRDNGEKLFF.

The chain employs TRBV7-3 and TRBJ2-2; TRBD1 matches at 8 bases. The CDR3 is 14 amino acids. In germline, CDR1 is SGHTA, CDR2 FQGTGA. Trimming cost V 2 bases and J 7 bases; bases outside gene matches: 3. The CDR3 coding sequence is TGTGCCAGCAGCTTAGGGACAGGTATCGGGGAGCTGTTTTTT. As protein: CASSLGTGIGELFF.

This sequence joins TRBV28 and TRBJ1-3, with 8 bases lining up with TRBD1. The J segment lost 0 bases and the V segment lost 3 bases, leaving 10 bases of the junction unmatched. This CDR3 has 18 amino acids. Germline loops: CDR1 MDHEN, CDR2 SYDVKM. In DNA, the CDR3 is TGTGCCAGCAGTTTTGGACGGGGACAGGCGAGCTCTGGAAACACCATATATTTT. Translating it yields CASSFGRGQASSGNTIYF.

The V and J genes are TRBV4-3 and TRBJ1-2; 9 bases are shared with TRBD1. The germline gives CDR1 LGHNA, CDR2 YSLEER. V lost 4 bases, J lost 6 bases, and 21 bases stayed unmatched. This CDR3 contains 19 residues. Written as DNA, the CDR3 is TGCGCCAGCAGCCCGTCAGGGGGCTCGACAGGGGGTCTCTTGGATGGCTACACCTTC. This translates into CASSPSGGSTGGLLDGYTF.